The TCR beta chain described here comes from a study of radiotherapy plus CTLA-4 blockade in lung cancer. The germline V gene encodes CDR1 SGDLS and CDR2 YYNGEE. The CDR3 is 14 amino acids. Trimming took 0 bases from V and 1 from J, leaving 7 bases between them. Only in-frame clones appear in the TCRdb table, and some are missing; sequencing was by immunoSEQ multiplex PCR. The data show more than 75,000 clones, around 86% seen once. Focal radiation plus CTLA-4 blockade with ipilimumab was given to patients with chemo-refractory metastatic non-small-cell lung cancer. Findings and limits, study-wide: Reportedly, early blood T cell clone dynamics best predicted response, with interferon-beta.

This clone has a handful of counts. Its antigen is unknown. The sequenced sample was peripheral blood, obtained from a patient treated with radiotherapy plus ipilimumab. The source of this sequence is a human donor with non-small cell lung cancer who had stable disease on radiotherapy plus ipilimumab. The chain combines TRBV9 with TRBJ1-1; unclear D gene. For the CDR3, the DNA is TGTGCCAGCAGCGTAGGGGGAGAGAACACTGAAGCTTTCTTT. Protein: CASSVGGENTEAFF.